The present TCR beta chain was sequenced within a study of T cell clonotyping in hematopoietic cell transplantation. J gave up 0 bases and V 2 bases, and 3 bases lay outside the gene matches. There are 16 residues in the CDR3. Germline-derived CDR1 and CDR2 are MDHEN and SYDVKM. Time point given: recipient sample about 28 days before transplant, after cytoreduction. Sequencing used immunoSEQ multiplex PCR; TCRdb keeps in-frame clones, though not all of them. In the table there are roughly 9,300 clones, 80% to 90% of which are singletons. The chain couples TRBV28 to TRBJ2-2; TRBD1 matches 7 bases. The sequence derives from a woman in her forties or fifties with chronic myeloid leukemia. Some clones in this sample may be carry-over from other donors' samples. The sample in question was peripheral blood mononuclear cells, obtained before stem cell transplant. CDR3 amino acids: CASSLAGQANTGELFF. In DNA, the CDR3 is TGTGCCAGCAGTTTAGCCGGACAGGCGAACACCGGGGAGCTGTTTTTT.